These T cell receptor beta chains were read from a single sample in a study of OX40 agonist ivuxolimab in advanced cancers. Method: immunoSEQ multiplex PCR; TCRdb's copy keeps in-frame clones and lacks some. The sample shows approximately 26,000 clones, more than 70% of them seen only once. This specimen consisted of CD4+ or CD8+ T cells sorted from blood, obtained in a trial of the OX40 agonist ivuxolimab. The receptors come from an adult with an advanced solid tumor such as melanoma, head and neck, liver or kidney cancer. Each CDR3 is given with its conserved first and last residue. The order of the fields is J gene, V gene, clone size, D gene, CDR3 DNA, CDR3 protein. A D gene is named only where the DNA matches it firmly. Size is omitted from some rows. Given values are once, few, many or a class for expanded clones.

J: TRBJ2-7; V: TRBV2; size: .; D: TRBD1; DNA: TGTGCCAGCAGCTGGACAGGGGGTTCCTACGAGCAGTACTTC; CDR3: CASSWTGGSYEQYF
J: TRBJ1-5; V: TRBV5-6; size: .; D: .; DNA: TGTGCCAGCAGCTTGGTTTGGGAAAATCAGCCCCAGCATTTT; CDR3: CASSLVWENQPQHF
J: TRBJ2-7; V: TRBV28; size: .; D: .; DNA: TGTGCCAGCAGCGATCCACAGGGCTACGAGCAGTACTTC; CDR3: CASSDPQGYEQYF
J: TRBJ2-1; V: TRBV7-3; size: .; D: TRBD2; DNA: TGTGCCAGCAGCTTAACCGGACTAGCGGGAGGAGGGGAGCAGTTCTTC; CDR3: CASSLTGLAGGGEQFF
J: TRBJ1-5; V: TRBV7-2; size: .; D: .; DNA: TGTGCCAGCAGCTTAGGGAGTCAGCCCCAGCATTTT; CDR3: CASSLGSQPQHF
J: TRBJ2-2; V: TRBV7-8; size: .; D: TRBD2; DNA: TGTGCCAGCAGCCGACTAGCGGGACCGAACACCGGGGAGCTGTTTTTT; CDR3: CASSRLAGPNTGELFF
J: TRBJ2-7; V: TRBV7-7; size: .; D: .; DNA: TGTGCCAGCAGCCGTCCCAGAGGGACAATGTCCTACGAGCAGTACTTC; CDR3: CASSRPRGTMSYEQYF
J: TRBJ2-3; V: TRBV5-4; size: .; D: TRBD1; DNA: TGTGCCAGCAGCTTGCAGGGGGCATCAGATACGCAGTATTTT; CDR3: CASSLQGASDTQYF
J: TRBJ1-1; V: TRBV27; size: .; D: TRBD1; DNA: TGTGCCAGCAGTTCTCATCAGGGGGGGACTGAAGCTTTCTTT; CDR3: CASSSHQGGTEAFF
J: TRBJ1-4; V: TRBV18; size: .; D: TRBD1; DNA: TGTGCCAGCTCACCGGGACAGGGAGATGAAAAACTGTTTTTT; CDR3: CASSPGQGDEKLFF
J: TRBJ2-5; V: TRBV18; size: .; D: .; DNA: TGTGCCAGCTCAACGAACACAGGGTCGAATTGGGAGACCCAGTACTTC; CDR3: CASSTNTGSNWETQYF
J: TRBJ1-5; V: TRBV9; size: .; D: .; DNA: TGTGCCAGCAGCGTAGGAGGGGTTCAGCCCCAGCATTTT; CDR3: CASSVGGVQPQHF
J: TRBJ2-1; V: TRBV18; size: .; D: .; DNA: TGTGCCAGCTCACCTAGTGACAGTATTTACAATGAGCAGTTCTTC; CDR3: CASSPSDSIYNEQFF
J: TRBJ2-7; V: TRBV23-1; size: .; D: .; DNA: TGCGCCAGCACCGAACCACAGCTTCCCTACGAGCAGTACTTC; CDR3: CASTEPQLPYEQYF
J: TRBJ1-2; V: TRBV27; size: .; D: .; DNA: TGTGCCAGCAGTTTGGGCCAGGGGAGGGGCTACACCTTC; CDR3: CASSLGQGRGYTF
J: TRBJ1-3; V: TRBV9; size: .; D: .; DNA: TGTGCCAGCAGCGTAGGGGGGTCCTCTGGAAACACCATATATTTT; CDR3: CASSVGGSSGNTIYF
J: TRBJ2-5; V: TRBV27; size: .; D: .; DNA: TGTGCCAGCAGTTTATATCCGTTCCAAGAGACCCAGTACTTC; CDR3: CASSLYPFQETQYF
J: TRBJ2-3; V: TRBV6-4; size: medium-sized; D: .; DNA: TGTGCCAGCAGTGACTCAACGGGGGCGACAGATACGCAGTATTTT; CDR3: CASSDSTGATDTQYF
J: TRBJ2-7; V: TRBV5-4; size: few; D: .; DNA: TGTGCCAGCAGCGGGAGCACCTGGGGCTACGAGCAGTACTTC; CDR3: CASSGSTWGYEQYF
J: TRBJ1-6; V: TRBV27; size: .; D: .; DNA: TGTGCCAGCAGTTTGTTGCAGGCCTATAATTCACCCCTCCACTTT; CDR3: CASSLLQAYNSPLHF
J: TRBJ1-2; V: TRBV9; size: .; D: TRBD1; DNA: TGTGCCAGCAGCCTCTGGACAGGGGGCGGCTACACCTTC; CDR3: CASSLWTGGGYTF
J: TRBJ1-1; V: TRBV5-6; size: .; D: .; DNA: TGTGCCAGCACCCGATATGGGAACACTGAAGCTTTCTTT; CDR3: CASTRYGNTEAFF
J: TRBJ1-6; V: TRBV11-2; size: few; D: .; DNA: TGTGCCAGCAGCTTAACGGGTGGGTCCTCAAGTGGTTCACCCCTCCACTTT; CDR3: CASSLTGGSSSGSPLHF
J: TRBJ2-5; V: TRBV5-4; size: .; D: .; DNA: TGTGCCAGCAGCTTGGTGGCAGACCAAGAGACCCAGTACTTC; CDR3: CASSLVADQETQYF
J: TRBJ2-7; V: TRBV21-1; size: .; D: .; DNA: TGTGCCAGCAGCAAATTACGGCGGGACAGATCCTACGAGCAGTACTTC; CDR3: CASSKLRRDRSYEQYF
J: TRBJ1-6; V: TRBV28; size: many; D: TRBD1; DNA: TGTGCCAGCAGTTGGGACAGGGATAATTCACCCCTCCACTTT; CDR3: CASSWDRDNSPLHF
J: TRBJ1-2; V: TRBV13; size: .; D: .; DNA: TGTGCCAGCAGCTTAGGGGGAATAAATGGCTACACCTTC; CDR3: CASSLGGINGYTF
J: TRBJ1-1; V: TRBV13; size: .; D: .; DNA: TGTGCCAGCAGCTTAGGGGGACAAATCACTGAAGCTTTCTTT; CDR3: CASSLGGQITEAFF
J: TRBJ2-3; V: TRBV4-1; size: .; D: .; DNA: TGCGCCAGCAGCCAAGAATTCCACCCCGATACGCAGTATTTT; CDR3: CASSQEFHPDTQYF
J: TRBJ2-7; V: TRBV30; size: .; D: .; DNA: TGTGCCTGGAGTGTGACGGGAGTCTCCTACGAGCAGTACTTC; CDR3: CAWSVTGVSYEQYF
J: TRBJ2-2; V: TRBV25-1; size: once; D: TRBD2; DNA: TGTGCCAGCAGTGAAACGGGAGGGCCTATCGGGGAGCTGTTTTTT; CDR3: CASSETGGPIGELFF
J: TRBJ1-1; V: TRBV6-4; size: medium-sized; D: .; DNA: TGTGCCAGCAGTGAATTCGAGCACACTGAAGCTTTCTTT; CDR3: CASSEFEHTEAFF
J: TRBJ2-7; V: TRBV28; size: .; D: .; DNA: TGTGCCAGCAGTGAGGGCACCTGGAGCTCCTACGAGCAGTACTTC; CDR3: CASSEGTWSSYEQYF
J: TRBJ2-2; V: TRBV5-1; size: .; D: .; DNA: TGCGCCAGCAATCGGGCAGAGAACACCGGGGAGCTGTTTTTT; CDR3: CASNRAENTGELFF
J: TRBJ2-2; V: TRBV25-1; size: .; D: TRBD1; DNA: TGTGCCAGCACTAGATCCCGCGACAGGGCGCCGAGCGGGGAGCTGTTTTTT; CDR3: CASTRSRDRAPSGELFF
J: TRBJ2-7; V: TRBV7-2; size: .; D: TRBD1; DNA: TGTGCCAGCAGCTTTTCCGGGACAGCAACCTACGAGCAGTACTTC; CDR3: CASSFSGTATYEQYF
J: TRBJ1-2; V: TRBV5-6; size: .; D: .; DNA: TGTGCCAGCAGCGTGGGGCCCCCCGTGGATGGCTACACCTTC; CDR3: CASSVGPPVDGYTF
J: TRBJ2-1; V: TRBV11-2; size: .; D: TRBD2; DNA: TGTGCCAGCAGCCCCGGACTAGCGGGAGAAAATGAGCAGTTCTTC; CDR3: CASSPGLAGENEQFF
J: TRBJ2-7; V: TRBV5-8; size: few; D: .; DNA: TGTGCCAGCAGCTTGCAGGGCGCAATTTACGAGCAGTACTTC; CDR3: CASSLQGAIYEQYF
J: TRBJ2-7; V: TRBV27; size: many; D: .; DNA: TGTGCCAGCAGCGTTACACCGTTCTACGAGCAGTACTTC; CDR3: CASSVTPFYEQYF